The 12 T cell receptor beta chains below were found in one sample sequenced in a study of blood T cells in healthy people across ages. It was with a sample-barcoded 5' primer and a J-beta primer mix that a second PCR of roughly 7 to 11 cycles was run. From the 5' RACE reads, TCRdb called clonotypes with MiXCR, one entry per CDR3 protein. Among around 1.7 million distinct CDR3 sequences, 28% were seen once, and the ten largest hold more than 6%. The sequenced sample consisted of blood. The receptor set was obtained from a woman in her 30s in good health.

This clonotype has just a few counts. The V call is TRBV28, the J call TRBJ1-5; D is undetermined. Trimming took 7 bases from V and 0 from J, leaving 13 bases between them. The CDR3 loop spans 15 amino acids. Germline V gives CDR1 MDHEN, CDR2 SYDVKM. Here the CDR3 DNA reads TGTGCCAGCAAAGCCGATACTAATAGCAATCAGCCCCAGCATTTT. Encoded protein: CASKADTNSNQPQHF.

This chain links TRBV19 with TRBJ2-4, with D possibly being TRBD1 (6 bases). This CDR3 contains 13 residues. Per the germline V gene, CDR1 is LNHDA and CDR2 is SQIVND (reference sequence). Trimming cost V 5 bases and J 8 bases, with 13 bases left between them. CDR3 residues: CASSFRDMDIQYF. CDR3 in DNA: TGTGCCAGTAGTTTCCGGGACATGGACATTCAGTACTTC.

This chain's CDR3 is CASSQRLHTDTQYF. CDR3 in DNA: TGTGCCAGCAGCCAACGGCTCCACACAGATACGCAGTATTTT. The rearrangement links TRBV16 to TRBJ2-3; D not certain. The germline V gene encodes CDR1 KGHSY and CDR2 FQNENV. The CDR3 is 14 amino acids. V lost 2 bases, J lost 2 bases, and 8 bases lay in between.

CDR3 nucleotide sequence: TGCAGCGGGGCCCCCGGCCTATATGGCTACACCTTC. It is translated as CSGAPGLYGYTF. The chain is built from TRBV29-1 and TRBJ1-2, with unresolved D. The CDR3 totals 12 residues. Germline V gene data show CDR1 as SQVTM and CDR2 as ANQGSEA. V was shortened by 7 bases and J by 5 bases, with 14 bases between the two germline ends.

The table lists this clonotype with a few counts. The chain couples TRBV5-1 to TRBJ2-1; 8 bases are a match to TRBD2. CDR1 and CDR2 from the germline V gene are SGHRS and YFSETQ. The CDR3 runs to 14 residues. The junction had 7 bases not matched to a gene; V was cut back by 6 bases and J by 5 bases. CDR3 sequence: CASKREIGNNEQFF. CDR3 sequence (DNA): TGCGCCAGCAAGCGGGAGATAGGCAACAATGAGCAGTTCTTC.

The chain couples TRBV10-3 to TRBJ1-1; D ambiguous. Germline lookup yields CDR1 ENHRY and CDR2 SYGVKD. V was shortened by 0 bases and J by 8 bases, with 40 bases between the two germline ends. The CDR3 is 23 residues long. CDR3 sequence: CAISESLEDLKNVFPPEGFEAFF. The CDR3 coding sequence is TGTGCCATCAGTGAGTCGTTAGAGGACCTGAAAAACGTGTTCCCACCCGAGGGATTCGAAGCTTTCTTT.

The sample holds one count of this clonotype. The rearrangement uses TRBV7-9 and TRBJ2-1, with 10 nucleotides matching TRBD2. The CDR3 covers 14 residues. In germline, CDR1 is SEHNR, CDR2 FQNEAQ (reference sequence). V shed 6 bases, J shed 7 bases, and the junction held 6 bases outside the gene matches. CDR3 nucleotide sequence: TGTGCCAGCAGGAGCCCTAGCGGGAGTAATGAGCAGTTCTTC. Translated, it gives CASRSPSGSNEQFF.

This chain joins TRBV29-1 and TRBJ2-5; the D is unclear. The CDR3 extends over 12 amino acids. CDR1 and CDR2 (germline): SQVTM, ANQGSEA. Trimming removed 3 bases at V and 2 bases at J, with 7 bases between. DNA of the CDR3: TGCAGCGTTGAGGTGCAGCAAGAGACCCAGTACTTC. Its translation is CSVEVQQETQYF.

This clonotype was detected a few times. V is TRBV10-1 and J is TRBJ2-7; maybe TRBD2 (6 bases). V dropped 2 bases and J dropped 4 bases, with 12 bases sitting between them. Germline V gene data show CDR1 as WNHNN and CDR2 as SYGVQD (reference sequence). The CDR3 extends over 14 amino acids. CDR3 in DNA: TGCGCCAGCAGTGAGCACCGGGGGAGGTACGAGCAGTACTTC. Residues: CASSEHRGRYEQYF.

This sequence joins TRBV12-3 or TRBV12-4 and TRBJ2-1, with 11 bases fitting TRBD1. The CDR3 runs to 13 residues. J was trimmed by 9 bases and V by 10 bases; bases with no gene match: 8. The CDR3 DNA reads TGTGCCACAAGATGGGACAGGGGGAGTGAGCAGTTCTTC. Its protein product is CATRWDRGSEQFF.

This chain joins TRBV3-1 and TRBJ1-2; D not certain. Trimming removed 2 bases at V and 4 bases at J, with 5 bases between. Germline V gene sequence: CDR1 LGHDT, CDR2 YNNKEL (reference sequence). This CDR3 spans 12 amino acids. The CDR3 region has the DNA TGTGCCAGCAGCCAAAAGAGCTATGGCTACACCTTC. It codes for CASSQKSYGYTF.

This clonotype came up a few times. CDR3 nucleotide sequence: TGTGCCAGCAGCAAAGTAGTTAAAAGAACAGGGCATCAGCCCCAGCATTTT. It is translated as CASSKVVKRTGHQPQHF. The chain is built from TRBV21-1 and TRBJ1-5; whether TRBD1, the table's D call, matches the DNA was not checked. TRBV21-1 is assigned pseudogene status. This CDR3 is built from 17 residues.